The 32 T cell receptor beta chains below come from one sample, sequenced in a study of CD8+ T cells in alopecia areata. cDNA serving as the sequencing template came from extracted, reverse transcribed RNA. The repertoire was sequenced with immunoSEQ multiplex PCR; TCRdb's copy has only in-frame clones and lacks some. The profile shows about 110,000 clones, roughly 64% of them singletons. The material sequenced was CD8+ T cells sorted from blood. Receptor source: a human donor in good health.

The chain couples TRBV19 to TRBJ2-7, with 9 bases that match TRBD1. V lost 5 bases to trimming and J lost 4 bases; unmatched junction nucleotides: 9. The germline CDR1 and CDR2 sequences are LNHDA and SQIVND (reference sequence). This CDR3 region has 15 residues. The CDR3 reads CASSPSDRGGYEQYF. DNA of the CDR3: TGTGCCAGTAGTCCCTCGGACAGGGGCGGGTACGAGCAGTACTTC.

The CDR3 spells CASSTGLAGGLETQYF. The CDR3 DNA follows: TGTGCCAGCAGTACGGGACTAGCGGGGGGGCTGGAGACCCAGTACTTC. The chain combines TRBV6-6 with TRBJ2-5; 16 bases align to TRBD2. Germline assignment: CDR1 MNHNY and CDR2 SVGAGI (reference sequence). CDR3 length: 16 residues. V lost 5 bases and J lost 5; bases outside the gene matches: 5.

The chain uses TRBV6-5 and TRBJ2-5, with 7 bases lining up with TRBD1. The CDR3 runs to 15 residues. The germline V gene has CDR1 MNHEY and CDR2 SVGAGI. The J segment lost 5 bases and the V segment lost 0 bases, leaving 6 bases of the junction unmatched. DNA of the CDR3: TGTGCCAGCAGTTACTCAGAGACAGGGTCCGAGACCCAGTACTTC. Translation: CASSYSETGSETQYF.

This clone has more than one count but fewer than ten. The V and J genes are TRBV6-5 and TRBJ2-7; no clear D gene. V lost 10 bases and J 0 bases, leaving 10 bases between the germline ends. Germline V gene sequence: CDR1 MNHEY, CDR2 SVGAGI. The CDR3 runs to 12 residues. CDR3 region: CATEGLSYEQYF. CDR3 sequence (DNA): TGTGCCACCGAAGGTCTCTCCTACGAGCAGTACTTC.

A remark on this clone: Mismatch with germline at one junction end may stem from a read error. This rearrangement joins TRBV13 to TRBJ2-7, with D uncertain. The CDR3 sequence is 15 residues long. The germline CDR1 and CDR2 sequences are PRHDT and FYEKMQ (reference sequence). Here the CDR3 DNA reads TGTGCCAGCAGCATAGGTCGTGGCGGCTCCTACGAGCAGTACTTC. It encodes CASSIGRGGSYEQYF.

This clone was observed once. The chain couples TRBV2 to TRBJ1-1; D is ambiguous. V lost 4 bases to trimming and J lost 11 bases, with 5 bases between them. CDR3 length: 9 amino acids. Germline V gene data show CDR1 as SNHLY and CDR2 as FYNNEI. CDR3 in DNA: TGTGCCAGCAGTGTCGCGGCTTTCTTT. Encoded protein: CASSVAAFF.

This sequence joins TRBV30 and TRBJ1-1, with D possibly matching TRBD1 (6 bases). V lost 3 bases, J lost 8 bases, and 19 bases lay in between. Germline CDR1 reads GTSNPN; CDR2 reads SVGIG (reference sequence). This CDR3 is built from 14 residues. DNA of the CDR3: TGTGCCTGGAGGCCGGCGGGGGGGGCGGCCGAAGCTTTCTTT. Protein: CAWRPAGGAAEAFF.

The genes are TRBV2 and TRBJ2-5; D possibly corresponds to TRBD1 (6 bases). The germline V and J ends were trimmed by 9 bases and 5 bases, with 16 bases remaining between them. The CDR3 sequence is 13 residues long. Germline values: CDR1 SNHLY, CDR2 FYNNEI. CDR3 bases: TGTGCCAGAGGGGACACCTTAGGGGAGACCCAGTACTTC. This codes for CARGDTLGETQYF.

This clone showed up just a few times. The chain carries TRBV4-1 and TRBJ1-1; D call uncertain. The germline V gene has CDR1 MGHRA and CDR2 YSYEKL. The V end lost 5 bases, the J end lost 4 bases, and 11 bases lay between the germline ends. The CDR3 loop spans 13 amino acids. The CDR3 sequence is CASSDTVGTEAFF. The CDR3 DNA sequence: TGCGCCAGCAGCGACACGGTGGGCACTGAAGCTTTCTTT.

The genes are TRBV28 and TRBJ2-5; D uncertain. With 6 bases removed from V and 5 bases from J, the gap between germline ends came to 16 bases. Per germline, CDR1 MDHEN and CDR2 SYDVKM. This CDR3 has 14 amino acids. The CDR3 coding sequence is TGTGCCAGCAGCTCGCGTCTGTACCGGGAGACCCAGTACTTC. Translated, it gives CASSSRLYRETQYF.

This clone was seen once. The rearrangement joins TRBV10-2 to TRBJ1-2; unclear D gene. The CDR3 contains 12 residues. The ends were cut back, 0 bases at V and 8 bases at J, with 7 bases in the middle. Germline CDR1 WSHSY, CDR2 SAAADI. The CDR3 is CASSESLEGYTF. CDR3 coding DNA: TGCGCCAGCAGTGAGTCCCTTGAGGGCTACACCTTC.

This rearrangement joins TRBV7-2 to TRBJ1-1, with D unclear. V gave up 4 bases and J gave up 5 bases, with 17 bases separating them. The CDR3 is 15 amino acids. CDR1 is SGHTA, CDR2 FQGNSA, per germline. CDR3 loop: CASSSGPYERTEAFF. The CDR3 DNA reads as TGTGCCAGCAGCTCCGGACCTTACGAACGGACTGAAGCTTTCTTT.

The V and J genes are TRBV28 and TRBJ2-3; 10 bases line up with TRBD2. This CDR3 is 16 amino acids long. The V segment lost 2 bases and the J segment 2 bases; nucleotides outside the gene matches: 4. The germline V gene has CDR1 MDHEN and CDR2 SYDVKM. CDR3 region: CASSLSSGGTTDTQYF. CDR3 sequence (DNA): TGTGCCAGCAGTTTAAGTAGCGGGGGGACCACAGATACGCAGTATTTT.

The chain uses TRBV10-3 and TRBJ2-5; a weak D match, TRBD2 (5 bases). The germline V gene encodes CDR1 ENHRY and CDR2 SYGVKD. The V gene lost 0 bases and the J gene lost 4 bases, with 12 bases spanning the gap. The CDR3 contains 15 residues. In DNA, the CDR3 is TGTGCCATCAGTGAGTCCGGCACTGGGAGAGAGACCCAGTACTTC. It specifies CAISESGTGRETQYF.

This clone turned up a few times. The chain joins TRBV6-5 to TRBJ1-1; a weak D match, TRBD1 (5 bases). The CDR3 is made up of 14 amino acids. V lost 5 bases and J lost 3, with 13 bases in between. CDR1 MNHEY and CDR2 SVGAGI come from the germline V gene. The DNA of the CDR3 is TGTGCCAGCAGTCCGAGGGGTACGGACACTGAAGCTTTCTTT. Residues: CASSPRGTDTEAFF.

This clone has just a few counts. V is TRBV9 and J is TRBJ1-2, with D hard to call. CDR3 length: 15 amino acids. In germline, CDR1 is SGDLS, CDR2 YYNGEE. The V end lost 3 bases, the J end lost 4 bases, and 16 bases lay between the germline ends. CDR3 region: CASSGGRAGRYGYTF. The CDR3 DNA is TGTGCCAGCAGCGGCGGGCGTGCGGGCCGCTATGGCTACACCTTC.

This chain links TRBV30 with TRBJ2-3; 8 positions agree with TRBD2. Germline CDR1 is GTSNPN and CDR2 is SVGIG (reference sequence). CDR3 length: 16 amino acids. Unmatched junction bases numbered 11, after V lost 4 bases and J lost 2 bases. The CDR3 region is CAWTIREGWNTDTQYF. The CDR3 DNA reads as TGTGCCTGGACCATTCGGGAGGGGTGGAACACAGATACGCAGTATTTT.

V usage is TRBV2 and J usage is TRBJ1-5, with no clear D. The CDR3 is 13 residues long. Trimming stripped 5 bases from V and 7 bases from J, with 12 bases between. CDR1 SNHLY and CDR2 FYNNEI come from the germline V gene. In DNA form, the CDR3 reads TGTGCCAGCAGTCAGCCTGAGGACCAGCCCCAGCATTTT. Its translation is CASSQPEDQPQHF.

The chain recombines TRBV4-2 with TRBJ2-3, with D possibly being TRBD1 (6 bases). The V gene's germline CDR1 is LGHNA and CDR2 YNFKEQ. The CDR3 runs 15 residues. With 2 bases removed from V and 3 bases from J, the gap between germline ends came to 12 bases. DNA for the CDR3: TGTGCCAGCAGCCAACAAGACAGGTTTACAGATACGCAGTATTTT. Protein sequence: CASSQQDRFTDTQYF.

This clone was seen once. The chain links TRBV29-1 to TRBJ2-7; weak D call: TRBD2 (6 bases). CDR3 length: 12 residues. Trimming left V 4 bases short and J 6 bases short, with 13 bases between. The germline CDR1 and CDR2 sequences are SQVTM and ANQGSEA. The CDR3 bases are TGCAGCGTTGTGGCAGGGACTCGCGAGCAGTACTTC. It encodes CSVVAGTREQYF.

This chain joins TRBV4-1 and TRBJ2-4; D is tentatively TRBD1 or TRBD2 (5 bases each). This CDR3 comprises 17 residues. Per germline, CDR1 MGHRA and CDR2 YSYEKL. Trimming left V 2 bases short and J 0 bases short, with 14 bases between. The DNA for the CDR3 is TGCGCCAGCAGCCAATCCGGGGCAGCCCTAGCCAAAAACATTCAGTACTTC. Residues: CASSQSGAALAKNIQYF.

The chain recombines TRBV6-6 with TRBJ2-3; no clear D. V was shortened by 0 bases and J by 8 bases, with 6 bases between the two germline ends. Germline CDR1 is MNHNY and CDR2 is SVGAGI (reference sequence). This CDR3 has 12 residues. CDR3 amino acids: CASSYSASTQYF. CDR3 DNA: TGTGCCAGCAGTTACTCAGCGAGTACGCAGTATTTT.

This clone occurred a few times. This sequence joins TRBV27 and TRBJ1-1; 7 bases line up with TRBD1. The V and J ends lost 5 bases and 3 bases, in that order; junction bases with no gene match: 3. Germline V lookup: CDR1 MNHEY, CDR2 SMNVEV (reference sequence). CDR3 length: 13 amino acids. The CDR3 sequence: CASSIQGDTEAFF. CDR3 sequence (DNA): TGTGCCAGCAGTATCCAGGGGGACACTGAAGCTTTCTTT.

The chain has TRBV5-1 and TRBJ2-6; TRBD2 might be the D (5 bases). In germline, CDR1 is SGHRS, CDR2 YFSETQ. V lost 0 bases, J lost 3 bases, and 13 bases lay in between. CDR3 length: 17 residues. CDR3 amino acids: CASSLGTGILGANVLTF. In DNA form, the CDR3 reads TGCGCCAGCAGCTTGGGGACGGGGATTCTTGGGGCCAACGTCCTGACTTTC.

The table lists this clone with a few counts. The rearrangement uses TRBV13 and TRBJ2-5; D is ambiguous. Germline CDR1 is PRHDT and CDR2 is FYEKMQ (reference sequence). V was cut by 3 bases and J by 2 bases, with 7 bases left in between. The CDR3 totals 13 residues. As DNA, the CDR3 is TGTGCCAGCAGCTTTTCCAGTCAAGAGACCCAGTACTTC. It encodes CASSFSSQETQYF.

V and J are TRBV12-2 and TRBJ2-5; the D call TRBD2 from the table was never checked on the DNA. TRBV12-2 is given as a pseudogene. The CDR3 length is 15 residues. The CDR3 loop reads CASRVSRELIETQYF. The CDR3 coding sequence is TGTGCAAGTCGCGTTTCCCGGGAGCTGATAGAGACCCAGTACTTC.

V gene TRBV4-3 combines with J gene TRBJ1-1, with unresolved D. The germline V gene encodes CDR1 LGHNA and CDR2 YSLEER. The V gene lost 0 bases and the J gene lost 8 bases, with 19 bases spanning the gap. The CDR3 covers 16 residues. CDR3 sequence: CASSQESWPATSEAFF. The CDR3 DNA sequence: TGCGCCAGCAGCCAAGAATCTTGGCCAGCCACCTCAGAAGCTTTCTTT.

V usage is TRBV5-1 and J usage is TRBJ2-5; D is unclear. This CDR3 is 14 amino acids long. The V gene's germline CDR1 is SGHRS and CDR2 YFSETQ. V was pared by 0 bases and J by 2 bases, with 8 bases between. CDR3 sequence reads: CASSLGTVQETQYF. The CDR3 DNA sequence: TGCGCCAGCAGCTTGGGGACGGTTCAAGAGACCCAGTACTTC.

The chain uses TRBV13 and TRBJ2-1; the match to TRBD2 covers 9 bases. The junction had 10 bases not matched to a gene; V was cut back by 8 bases and J by 8 bases. Germline V gene sequence: CDR1 PRHDT, CDR2 FYEKMQ (reference sequence). The CDR3 is 14 residues long. The CDR3 DNA sequence: TGTGCCAGCTCTACGCGGGGGGGCCTTCATGAGCAGTTCTTC. Protein: CASSTRGGLHEQFF. Drawing the rest from reference TRBV13 and TRBJ2-1, the complete variable domain is AAGVIQSPRHLIKEKRETATLKCYPIPRHDTVYWYQQGPGQDPQFLISFYEKMQSDKGSIPDRFSAQQFSDYHSELNMSSLELGDSALYFCASSTRGGLHEQFFGPGTRLTVL.

V usage is TRBV15 and J usage is TRBJ1-2, with D perhaps TRBD1 (6 bases). The CDR3 consists of 14 residues. Germline values: CDR1 LNHNV, CDR2 YYDKDF (reference sequence). The V and J ends lost 0 bases and 7 bases respectively, with 12 bases between them. CDR3: CATSRETRGAGYTF. CDR3 bases: TGTGCCACCAGCAGAGAAACAAGGGGGGCTGGCTACACCTTC.

This sequence joins TRBV5-6 and TRBJ1-5; TRBD1 matches at 10 bases. This CDR3 spans 14 amino acids. With V trimmed by 3 bases and J by 6 bases, 3 bases remained unmatched. Germline V CDR1 and CDR2: SGHDT, YYEEEE. CDR3 nucleotide sequence: TGTGCCAGCAGCTGGGGACAGGGGACTCAGCCCCAGCATTTT. Its translation is CASSWGQGTQPQHF.

The CDR3 is CASSQGLGTWGEAFF. DNA of the CDR3: TGCGCCAGCAGCCAAGGGTTGGGGACTTGGGGTGAAGCTTTCTTT. J is TRBJ1-1 and V is TRBV4-3; a weak D match, TRBD1 (5 bases). Germline V CDR1 and CDR2: LGHNA, YSLEER. The V end lost 1 base, the J end lost 7 bases, and 16 bases lay between the germline ends. The CDR3 extends over 15 amino acids.